Ten or more counts support the clone carrying this TCR beta chain. The sample originates from a study of T cells in Graves' hyperthyroidism and ophthalmopathy. RNA transcripts yielded amplified TCR beta CDR3 regions. An initial round of RT-PCR targeting the TCR CDR3 relied on the HTBI primer set. TCRdb re-derived calls from the multiplex PCR reads in MiXCR, one entry per CDR3 protein. The sample consists of some 300,000 distinct CDR3 sequences, roughly 13% of them appearing once. The ends were cut back, 5 bases at V and 7 bases at J, with 18 bases in the middle. The CDR3 runs to 14 residues. The rearrangement joins TRBV12-3 or TRBV12-4 to TRBJ2-7; D is possibly TRBD1 (5 bases). The sequence came from a middle-aged woman with Graves' hyperthyroidism. Sequenced: blood. This CDR3 is CASSPQTALGEQYF. In DNA, the CDR3 is TGTGCCAGCAGTCCCCAGACAGCGTTGGGTGAGCAGTACTTC.